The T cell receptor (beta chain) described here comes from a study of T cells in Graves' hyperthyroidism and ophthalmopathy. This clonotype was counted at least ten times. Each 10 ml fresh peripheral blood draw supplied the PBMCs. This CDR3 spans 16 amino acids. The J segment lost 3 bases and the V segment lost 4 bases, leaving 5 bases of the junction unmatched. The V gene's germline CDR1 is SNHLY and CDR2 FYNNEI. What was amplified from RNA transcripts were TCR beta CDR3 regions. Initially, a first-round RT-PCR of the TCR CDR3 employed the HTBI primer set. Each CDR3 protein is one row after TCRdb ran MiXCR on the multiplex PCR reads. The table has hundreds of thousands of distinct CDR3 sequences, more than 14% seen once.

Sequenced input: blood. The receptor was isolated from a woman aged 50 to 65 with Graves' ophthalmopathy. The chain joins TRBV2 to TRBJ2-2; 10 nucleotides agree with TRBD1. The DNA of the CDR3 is TGTGCCAGCAGTGCGGGACAGGGGTTGGACACCGGGGAGCTGTTTTTT. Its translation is CASSAGQGLDTGELFF.